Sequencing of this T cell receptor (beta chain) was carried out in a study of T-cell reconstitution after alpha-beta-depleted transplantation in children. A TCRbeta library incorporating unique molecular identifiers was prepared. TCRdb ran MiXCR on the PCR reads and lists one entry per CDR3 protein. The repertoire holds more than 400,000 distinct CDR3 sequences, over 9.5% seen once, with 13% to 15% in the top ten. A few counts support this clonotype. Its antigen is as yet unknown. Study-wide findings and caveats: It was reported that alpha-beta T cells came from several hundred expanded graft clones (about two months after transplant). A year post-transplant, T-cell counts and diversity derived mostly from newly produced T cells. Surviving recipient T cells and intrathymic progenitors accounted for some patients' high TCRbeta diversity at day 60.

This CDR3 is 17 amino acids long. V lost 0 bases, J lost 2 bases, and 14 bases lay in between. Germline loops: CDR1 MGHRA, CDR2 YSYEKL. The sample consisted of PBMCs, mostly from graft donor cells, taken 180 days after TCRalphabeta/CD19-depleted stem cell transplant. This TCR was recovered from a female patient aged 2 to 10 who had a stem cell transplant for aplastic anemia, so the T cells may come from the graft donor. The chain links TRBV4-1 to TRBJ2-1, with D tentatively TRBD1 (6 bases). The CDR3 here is CASSQEGGQGPYNEQFF. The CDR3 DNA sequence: TGCGCCAGCAGCCAAGAGGGTGGTCAGGGGCCCTACAATGAGCAGTTCTTC.